This T cell receptor (beta chain) was retrieved from a study of identical twins. Concerning this clonotype itself: The antigen remains undetermined.

The ends were cut back, 0 bases at V and 1 base at J, with 9 bases in the middle. CDR1 and CDR2 (germline): LGHNA, YSLEER. This CDR3 has 16 amino acids. Study-wide findings and caveats: Researchers caution that invariant MAIT and iNKT cells could partly confound zero-insertion analyses. While abundant cord blood beta clonotypes carried fewer insertions, memory repertoires showed no such pattern.

The cDNA had a unique molecular identifier and a template-switch universal primer site. TCRdb fed the 5' RACE reads into MiXCR, producing one record per CDR3 protein. The sample has about 720,000 distinct CDR3 sequences, around 8.3% seen once. The same sample was also studied in work on yellow fever vaccine responses in identical twins. As reported in that work: Twins' vaccine T cell responses reportedly seemed partly convergent and partly personalized.

This sequence joins TRBV4-3 and TRBJ2-2; D may be TRBD2 (6 bases). Sequenced: PBMCs. The TCR was taken from a young woman in good health. The CDR3 nucleotides read TGCGCCAGCAGCCAAGATCTAGCGCAGAACACCGGGGAGCTGTTTTTT. This translates into CASSQDLAQNTGELFF.